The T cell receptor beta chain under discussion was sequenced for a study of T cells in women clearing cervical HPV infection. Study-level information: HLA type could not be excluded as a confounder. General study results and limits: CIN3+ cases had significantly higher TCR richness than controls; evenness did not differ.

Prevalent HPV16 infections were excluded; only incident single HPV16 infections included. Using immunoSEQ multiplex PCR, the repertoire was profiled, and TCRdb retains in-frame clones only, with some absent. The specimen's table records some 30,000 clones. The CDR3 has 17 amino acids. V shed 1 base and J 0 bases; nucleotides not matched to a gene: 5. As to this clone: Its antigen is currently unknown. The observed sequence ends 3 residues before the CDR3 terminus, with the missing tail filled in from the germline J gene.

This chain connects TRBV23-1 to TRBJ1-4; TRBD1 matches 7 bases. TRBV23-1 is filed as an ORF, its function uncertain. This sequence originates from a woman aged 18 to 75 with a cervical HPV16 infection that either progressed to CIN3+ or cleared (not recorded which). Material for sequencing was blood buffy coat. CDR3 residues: CASSQWDSIATNEKLFF. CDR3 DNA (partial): TGCGCCAGCAGTCAATGGGACAGTATTGCAACTAATGAAAAA.